This T cell receptor (beta chain) comes out of a study of response to subunit inactivated influenza vaccine. MiXCR was run by TCRdb on the RT-PCR reads, yielding one entry per CDR3 protein. The profile shows approximately 680,000 distinct CDR3 sequences, around 14% of them singletons. The junction had 6 bases not matched to a gene; V was cut back by 9 bases and J by 1 base. Germline assignment: CDR1 MDHEN and CDR2 SYDVKM. The CDR3 length is 15 residues. Sequences were derived from PBMCs from blood, sampled 11 to 12 days after vaccination. V is TRBV28 and J is TRBJ1-6; 7 bases map to TRBD1. The sequence derives from a man aged 50-60 years who received an inactivated influenza vaccine. CDR3 sequence: CASGTGASYNSPLHF. CDR3 sequence (DNA): TGTGCCAGTGGAACAGGGGCATCCTATAATTCACCCCTCCACTTT. The full variable domain, completed using reference TRBV28 and TRBJ1-6, is DVKVTQSSRYLVKRTGEKVFLECVQDMDHENMFWYRQDPGLGLRLIYFSYDVKMKEKGDIPEGYSVSREKKERFSLILESASTNQTSMYLCASGTGASYNSPLHFGNGTRLTVT.